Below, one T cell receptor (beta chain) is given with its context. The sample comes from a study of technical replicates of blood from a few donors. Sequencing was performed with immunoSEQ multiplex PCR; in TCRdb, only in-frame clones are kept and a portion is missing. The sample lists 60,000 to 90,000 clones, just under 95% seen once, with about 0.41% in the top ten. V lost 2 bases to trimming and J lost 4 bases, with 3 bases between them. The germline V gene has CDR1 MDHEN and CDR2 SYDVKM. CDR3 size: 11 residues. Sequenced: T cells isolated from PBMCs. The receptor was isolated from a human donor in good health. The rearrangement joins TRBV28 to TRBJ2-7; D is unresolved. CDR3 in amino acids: CASSLIYEQYF. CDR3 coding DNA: TGTGCCAGCAGTTTAATATACGAGCAGTACTTC.